These 24 T cell receptor beta chains came from one sample sequenced in a study of neurological immune-mediated disorders (dated by TCRdb to about 2019). Receptor libraries were prepared by 5' RACE. The instrument was an Illumina HiSeq 2500. TCRdb took the public reads, trimmed them with fastp at Q25, ran MiXCR for clone calling and kept in-frame beta chains. Every CDR3 protein is listed once, alongside the most common genes and DNA of its rows. The sample yields tens of thousands of distinct CDR3 sequences; about 13% were counted once. The ten biggest clones cover around 13% of the sample. The sample taken for sequencing was PBMCs. The source is a woman in her sixties with HTLV-1-associated myelopathy (HAM/TSP).

This clonotype was seen more than once but under ten times. The genes are TRBV3-1 and TRBJ2-5; 7 positions agree with TRBD2. CDR1 is LGHDT, CDR2 YNNKEL, per germline (reference sequence). This CDR3 is 13 amino acids long. V was clipped by 3 bases and J by 3 bases; unmatched bases: 1. CDR3 DNA sequence: TGTGCCAGCAGCCAGCTAGCGGAAGAGACCCAGTACTTC. Amino acids: CASSQLAEETQYF.

This clonotype is medium-sized (0.01 to 0.1%) within its sample. V usage is TRBV20-1 and J usage is TRBJ1-1; a possible D gene is TRBD1 (5 bases). This CDR3 contains 16 residues. V lost 1 base and J 0 bases, leaving 15 bases between the germline ends. Germline CDR1 reads DFQATT; CDR2 reads SNEGSKA (reference sequence). The CDR3 bases are TGCAGTGCTAGAGGTCCGGGACGAAGGATGAACACTGAAGCTTTCTTT. As protein: CSARGPGRRMNTEAFF.

By share of the sample, this clonotype is medium-sized. The chain recombines TRBV5-6 with TRBJ1-1, with TRBD1 as a possible D gene (6 bases). V shed 6 bases and J shed 5 bases, with 20 bases lying between them. The CDR3 runs to 15 residues. Germline lookup yields CDR1 SGHDT and CDR2 YYEEEE. This chain's CDR3 is CASTLGPGQVTEAFF. The CDR3 nucleotides read TGTGCCAGCACCCTGGGTCCGGGACAAGTAACTGAAGCTTTCTTT.

This clonotype was counted ten times or more. The rearrangement joins TRBV7-9 to TRBJ1-1; D call uncertain. The CDR3 has 11 residues. The V and J ends lost 6 bases and 4 bases respectively, with 6 bases between them. Per germline, CDR1 SEHNR and CDR2 FQNEAQ (reference sequence). This CDR3 reads CASSPRTEAFF. The CDR3 bases are TGTGCCAGCAGTCCACGCACTGAAGCTTTCTTT.

This clonotype was detected ten times or more. The V call is TRBV29-1, the J call TRBJ2-3; 12 bases fit TRBD2. CDR1 SQVTM and CDR2 ANQGSEA come from the germline V gene. Losses at the gene ends were 1 base for V and 7 bases for J; bases not matched to a gene: 9. This CDR3 is 16 amino acids long. The CDR3 coding sequence is TGCAGCGTTGAAGGGGGTCTAGCGGGAGGGCCGTATACGCAGTATTTT. Its protein product is CSVEGGLAGGPYTQYF.

This clonotype was observed many times. The rearrangement joins TRBV7-7 to TRBJ2-7; D remains ambiguous. This CDR3 is 14 amino acids long. Trimming cost V 5 bases and J 7 bases, with 18 bases left between them. From germline, CDR1 is SSHAT and CDR2 FNYEAQ (reference sequence). The CDR3 coding sequence is TGTGCCAGCAGCCCAGAGGCCAGCCCCGGGGAGCAGTACTTC. This sequence encodes CASSPEASPGEQYF.

The chain is built from TRBV12-3 or TRBV12-4 and TRBJ1-1; D call uncertain. Trimming took off 8 bases at V and 1 base at J, with 8 bases between the two ends. This CDR3 comprises 12 residues. This chain's CDR3 is CASQSGNTEAFF. CDR3 DNA: TGTGCCAGCCAGTCGGGGAACACTGAAGCTTTCTTT.

There are many counts of this clonotype. V gene TRBV20-1 combines with J gene TRBJ2-3; D remains unclear. CDR3 length: 15 amino acids. V was clipped by 0 bases and J by 3 bases, with 13 bases between them. The germline V gene encodes CDR1 DFQATT and CDR2 SNEGSKA (reference sequence). The CDR3 here is CSARDRLRATDTQYF. DNA for the CDR3: TGCAGTGCTAGAGATCGGTTGAGAGCAACAGATACGCAGTATTTT.

At least ten counts were recorded for this clonotype. The genes are TRBV5-1 and TRBJ2-2; 8 positions match TRBD2. Unmatched junction bases numbered 5, after V lost 2 bases and J lost 5 bases. The germline V gene encodes CDR1 SGHRS and CDR2 YFSETQ. The CDR3 totals 15 residues. In DNA form, the CDR3 reads TGCGCCAGCAGCTTCGCGGGAGGAGGGACCGGGGAGCTGTTTTTT. This sequence encodes CASSFAGGGTGELFF.

The sample holds many counts of this clonotype. The chain recombines TRBV27 with TRBJ1-2; D is undetermined. Trimming removed 0 bases from V and 0 bases from J, with 2 bases in between. CDR1 MNHEY and CDR2 SMNVEV come from the germline V gene (reference sequence). CDR3 size: 13 residues. This CDR3 is CASSLSANYGYTF. The CDR3 coding sequence is TGTGCCAGCAGTTTATCTGCTAACTATGGCTACACCTTC.

Judged by abundance, this clonotype is large. This rearrangement joins TRBV20-1 to TRBJ2-7; 7 nucleotides line up with TRBD1. The CDR3 sequence is 16 residues long. Unmatched junction bases numbered 15, after V lost 5 bases and J lost 2 bases. CDR1 DFQATT and CDR2 SNEGSKA come from the germline V gene (reference sequence). The DNA of the CDR3 is TGCAGTGCTGGACCCACTAGTTGGACAGGCCCCTACGAGCAGTACTTC. This gives the protein CSAGPTSWTGPYEQYF.

This clonotype was picked up many times. The rearrangement joins TRBV10-2 to TRBJ2-5; TRBD1 matches 9 bases. Germline values: CDR1 WSHSY, CDR2 SAAADI. This CDR3 comprises 15 residues. Trimming at V came to 2 bases and at J to 4 bases, leaving 5 bases not matched to a gene. CDR3 protein: CASSEGDRVGETQYF. The CDR3 DNA reads as TGCGCCAGCAGTGAGGGGGACAGGGTGGGAGAGACCCAGTACTTC.

The chain uses TRBV2 and TRBJ1-4; D gene unclear. Germline V CDR1 and CDR2: SNHLY, FYNNEI. CDR3 length: 12 residues. Trimming took 5 bases from V and 8 from J, leaving 9 bases between them. The DNA for the CDR3 is TGTGCCAGCAGTTCCTCACAGGAAAAACTGTTTTTT. Its protein is CASSSSQEKLFF.

This clonotype was seen ten or more times. V gene TRBV7-2 combines with J gene TRBJ1-1, with 7 bases matching TRBD1. There are 16 residues in the CDR3. Germline V gene sequence: CDR1 SGHTA, CDR2 FQGNSA. Germline trimming cut 4 bases from V and 5 bases from J; bases unmatched to any gene: 13. The chain's CDR3 is CASSSRVVTGQTEAFF. For the CDR3, the DNA is TGTGCCAGCAGCTCTAGGGTGGTGACAGGGCAAACTGAAGCTTTCTTT. The variable domain in full, completed from reference TRBV7-2 and TRBJ1-1, reads GAGVSQSPSNKVTEKGKDVELRCDPISGHTALYWYRQSLGQGLEFLIYFQGNSAPDKSGLPSDRFSAERTGGSVSTLTIQRTQQEDSAVYLCASSSRVVTGQTEAFFGQGTRLTVV.

This clonotype was observed at least ten times. The V call is TRBV5-5, the J call TRBJ2-7; D is possibly TRBD2 (6 bases). This CDR3 has 15 amino acids. Germline V gene data show CDR1 as SGHKS and CDR2 as YYEKEE (reference sequence). Trimming took 4 bases from V and 3 from J, leaving 17 bases between them. The CDR3 nucleotides are TGTGCCAGCAGCCCCTCTAGGCGGGGACGCTACGAGCAGTACTTC. Amino acid sequence: CASSPSRRGRYEQYF.

There are many counts of this clonotype. The rearrangement uses TRBV12-3 or TRBV12-4 and TRBJ1-2, with D hard to call. The V end lost 7 bases, the J end lost 5 bases, and 5 bases lay between the germline ends. There are 10 residues in the CDR3. In DNA form, the CDR3 reads TGTGCCAGCACCGGTTATGGCTACACCTTC. It specifies CASTGYGYTF.

This clonotype was detected many times. This chain connects TRBV7-2 to TRBJ2-1, with 12 bases that match TRBD2. CDR3 length: 16 residues. The trim removed 3 bases at V and 5 bases at J, leaving 5 bases unmatched. Germline CDR1 reads SGHTA; CDR2 reads FQGNSA. The CDR3 loop reads CASSLSSGRVNNEQFF. CDR3 bases: TGTGCCAGCAGCTTGTCTAGCGGGAGGGTGAACAATGAGCAGTTCTTC.

By sample fraction, this clonotype is large. The chain carries TRBV29-1 and TRBJ2-6; unclear D gene. This CDR3 contains 16 residues. Looked up from germline, CDR1 is SQVTM and CDR2 is ANQGSEA. The V end lost 0 bases, the J end lost 1 base, and 10 bases lay between the germline ends. The CDR3 DNA reads as TGCAGCGTTGAAGATCGTGGTGGATCTGGGGCCAACGTCCTGACTTTC. This encodes CSVEDRGGSGANVLTF.

This clonotype was detected ten times or more. The chain is built from TRBV20-1 and TRBJ2-7; the D gene is possibly TRBD1 (7 bases). Between the trimmed V and J ends, which lost 0 bases and 7 bases, there was a span of 19 bases. The CDR3 consists of 15 residues. From germline, CDR1 is DFQATT and CDR2 SNEGSKA (reference sequence). The CDR3 protein is CSARDQGGTALEQYF. The CDR3 DNA is TGCAGTGCTAGAGACCAGGGCGGGACAGCATTGGAGCAGTACTTC.

This clonotype has a count of ten or more. The V gene is TRBV12-3 or TRBV12-4, the J gene TRBJ1-5; 8 positions match TRBD1. This CDR3 region has 15 residues. Trimming took 4 bases from V and 0 from J; bases not matched to a gene: 2. The CDR3 is CASSSTGGSNQPQHF. CDR3 nucleotides: TGTGCCAGCAGTTCCACAGGGGGTAGCAATCAGCCCCAGCATTTT.

This clonotype appeared many times. The chain uses TRBV12-3 or TRBV12-4 and TRBJ1-3; the D is unclear. V lost 5 bases and J 3 bases, leaving 11 bases between the germline ends. The CDR3 consists of 14 residues. The CDR3 loop is CASSQYRDGNTIYF. In DNA, the CDR3 is TGTGCCAGCAGTCAATACCGTGATGGAAACACCATATATTTT.

Many counts were recorded for this clonotype. The chain uses TRBV7-9 and TRBJ2-7; D gene unclear. Trimming removed 1 base from V and 4 bases from J, with 5 bases in between. The CDR3 covers 12 residues. Per the germline V gene, CDR1 is SEHNR and CDR2 is FQNEAQ (reference sequence). The CDR3, as DNA: TGTGCCAGCAGCTTAGGAGATTACGAGCAGTACTTC. Amino acids: CASSLGDYEQYF.

In this sample, this clonotype turned up a few times. V is TRBV6-1 and J is TRBJ2-1, with TRBD1 matching 8 bases. CDR1 is MNHNS, CDR2 SASEGT, per germline. CDR3 length: 16 residues. Trimming at V came to 3 bases and at J to 5 bases, leaving 9 bases not matched to a gene. The CDR3 region has the DNA TGTGCCAGCAGTGACGGTAGGGACAGGCGACACAATGAGCAGTTCTTC. Amino acid sequence: CASSDGRDRRHNEQFF.

About this clonotype: The CDR3 does not close with the conserved phenylalanine or tryptophan, likely indicating a read error. The rearrangement links TRBV10-1 to TRBJ2-5; possible D gene TRBD2, 5 bases. Per germline, CDR1 WNHNN and CDR2 SYGVQD (reference sequence). The CDR3 loop spans 9 amino acids. DNA of the CDR3: TGCGCTAGCTGGGAGCCCCAGTACGTC. Amino acid sequence: CASWEPQYV.